This T cell receptor (beta chain) was recorded in a study of T-cell memory formation after mild COVID-19. Study-wide results and limits: That cross-reactive memory joined was suggested by some responding clones appearing in pre-infection memory.

TCRdb analysed the 5' RACE reads with MiXCR anew, one entry per CDR3 protein. The sample holds 150,000 to 200,000 distinct CDR3 sequences, roughly 11% seen once. A word on this clonotype: The antigen is not known.

V was clipped by 6 bases and J by 0 bases; unmatched bases: 5. Germline V gene sequence: CDR1 MNHEY, CDR2 SVGAGI. The CDR3 is 14 residues long. The V call is TRBV6-5, the J call TRBJ2-7, with 7 bases aligning to TRBD2. Specimen: PBMCs or a T cell subset sorted from them (not recorded which). The TCR originated in a man between 18 and 35 years old who had mild COVID-19 (a few samples of this study predate the infection). Cell type and time point are not known. The CDR3 here is CASSSGGSSYEQYV. The CDR3 DNA reads as TGTGCCAGCAGCTCCGGGGGGAGCTCCTACGAGCAGTACGTC.